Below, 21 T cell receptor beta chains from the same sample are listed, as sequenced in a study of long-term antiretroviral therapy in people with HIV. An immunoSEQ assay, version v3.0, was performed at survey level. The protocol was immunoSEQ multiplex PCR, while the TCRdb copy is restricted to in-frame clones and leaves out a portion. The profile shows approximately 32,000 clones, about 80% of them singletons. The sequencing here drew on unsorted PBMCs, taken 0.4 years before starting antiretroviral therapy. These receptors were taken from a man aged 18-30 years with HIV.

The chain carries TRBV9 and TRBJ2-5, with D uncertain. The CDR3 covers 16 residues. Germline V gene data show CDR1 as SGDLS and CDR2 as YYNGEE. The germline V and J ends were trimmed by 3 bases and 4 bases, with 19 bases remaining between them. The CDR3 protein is CASSAPGVRSGETQYF. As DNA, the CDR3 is TGTGCCAGCAGCGCCCCTGGGGTGAGGTCAGGAGAGACCCAGTACTTC.

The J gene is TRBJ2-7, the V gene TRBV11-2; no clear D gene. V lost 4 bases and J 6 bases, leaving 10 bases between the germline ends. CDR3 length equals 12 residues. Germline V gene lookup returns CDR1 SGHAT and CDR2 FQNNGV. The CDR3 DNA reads TGTGCCAGCAGCTCCGGGTCTACCGAGCAGTACTTC. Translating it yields CASSSGSTEQYF.

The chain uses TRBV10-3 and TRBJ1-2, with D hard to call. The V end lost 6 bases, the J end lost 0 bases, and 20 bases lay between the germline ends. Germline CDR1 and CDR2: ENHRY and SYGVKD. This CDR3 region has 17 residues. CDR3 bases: TGTGCCATCAGGACAAGTGAGAAGGCGGATACTAACTATGGCTACACCTTC. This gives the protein CAIRTSEKADTNYGYTF.

The CDR3 sequence: CASSFDRQGTDTQYF. CDR3 sequence (DNA): TGTGCCAGCAGCTTTGACAGACAAGGGACAGATACGCAGTATTTT. J is TRBJ2-3 and V is TRBV7-2, with D possibly TRBD1 on 5 matching bases. Trimming pared 3 bases from V and 3 bases from J, leaving 13 bases between. The CDR3 is 15 residues long. Germline V gene lookup returns CDR1 SGHTA and CDR2 FQGNSA.

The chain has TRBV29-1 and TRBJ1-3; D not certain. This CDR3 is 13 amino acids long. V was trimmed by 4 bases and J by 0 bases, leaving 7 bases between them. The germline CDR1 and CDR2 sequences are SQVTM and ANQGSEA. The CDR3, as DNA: TGCAGCGTTGTAACCTACTCTGGAAACACCATATATTTT. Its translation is CSVVTYSGNTIYF.

CDR3 sequence (DNA): TGTGCCAGCAGCTTAGGGGGGACCCCCACCGGGGAGCTGTTTTTT. Protein product: CASSLGGTPTGELFF. The chain is built from TRBV13 and TRBJ2-2; D is tentatively TRBD1 or TRBD2 (5 bases each). The V end was cut by 0 bases, the J end by 4 bases, with 9 bases between. The CDR3 extends over 15 amino acids. In germline, CDR1 is PRHDT, CDR2 FYEKMQ (reference sequence). Full variable domain (remainder filled in from reference TRBV13 and TRBJ2-2): AAGVIQSPRHLIKEKRETATLKCYPIPRHDTVYWYQQGPGQDPQFLISFYEKMQSDKGSIPDRFSAQQFSDYHSELNMSSLELGDSALYFCASSLGGTPTGELFFGEGSRLTVL.

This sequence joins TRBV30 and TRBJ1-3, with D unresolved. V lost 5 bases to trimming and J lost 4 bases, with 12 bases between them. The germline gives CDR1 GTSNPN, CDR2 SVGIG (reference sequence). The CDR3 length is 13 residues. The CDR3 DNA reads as TGTGCCTGGGACTCATTTCGGGGAAACACCATATATTTT. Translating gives CAWDSFRGNTIYF.

The CDR3 nucleotides read TGCGCCAGCAGCCAAGAGGGAGTTTACAATGAGCAGTTCTTC. Protein: CASSQEGVYNEQFF. This chain links TRBV4-3 with TRBJ2-1; D possibly corresponds to TRBD2 (5 bases). Trimming pared 0 bases from V and 4 bases from J, leaving 7 bases between. CDR3 length: 14 residues. The germline V gene has CDR1 LGHNA and CDR2 YSLEER.

In DNA form, the CDR3 reads TGTGCCAGCAGTACCCGACGGTACGAGCAGTACTTC. This gives the protein CASSTRRYEQYF. The chain carries TRBV6-6 and TRBJ2-7; the D is unclear. CDR3 length: 12 residues. The ends were cut back, 5 bases at V and 4 bases at J, with 9 bases in the middle. Germline lookup yields CDR1 MNHNY and CDR2 SVGAGI (reference sequence).

The CDR3, as DNA: TGTGCCAGCAGTGAAGCGTGGCAGCGGGAGCAGTACTTC. Encoded protein: CASSEAWQREQYF. The chain recombines TRBV2 with TRBJ2-7, with D possibly TRBD2 on 5 matching bases. Trimming left V 0 bases short and J 7 bases short, with 10 bases between. Germline lookup yields CDR1 SNHLY and CDR2 FYNNEI. CDR3 size: 13 residues. Looking up the rest from reference TRBV2 and TRBJ2-7 gives the full variable domain: EPEVTQTPSHQVTQMGQEVILRCVPISNHLYFYWYRQILGQKVEFLVSFYNNEISEKSEIFDDQFSVERPDGSNFTLKIRSTKLEDSAMYFCASSEAWQREQYFGPGTRLTVT.

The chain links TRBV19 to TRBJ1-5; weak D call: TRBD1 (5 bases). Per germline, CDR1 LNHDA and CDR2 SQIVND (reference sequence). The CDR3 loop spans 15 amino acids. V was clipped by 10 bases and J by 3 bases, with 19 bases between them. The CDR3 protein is CATRRAGQNNQPQHF. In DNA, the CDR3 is TGTGCCACTAGAAGGGCGGGGCAGAACAATCAGCCCCAGCATTTT.

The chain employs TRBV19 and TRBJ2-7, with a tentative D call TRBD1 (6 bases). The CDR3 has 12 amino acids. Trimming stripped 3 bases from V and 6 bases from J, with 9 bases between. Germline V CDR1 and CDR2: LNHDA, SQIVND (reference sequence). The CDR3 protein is CASSITGREQYF. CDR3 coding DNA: TGTGCCAGTAGTATCACAGGGCGCGAGCAGTACTTC.

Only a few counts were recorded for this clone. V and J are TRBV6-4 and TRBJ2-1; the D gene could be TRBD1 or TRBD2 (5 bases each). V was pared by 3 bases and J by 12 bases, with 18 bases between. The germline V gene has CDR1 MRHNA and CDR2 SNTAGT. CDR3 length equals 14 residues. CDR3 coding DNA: TGTGCCAGCAGTGAGGGACCCTATGCGAGCGGGCAGTTCTTC. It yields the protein CASSEGPYASGQFF.

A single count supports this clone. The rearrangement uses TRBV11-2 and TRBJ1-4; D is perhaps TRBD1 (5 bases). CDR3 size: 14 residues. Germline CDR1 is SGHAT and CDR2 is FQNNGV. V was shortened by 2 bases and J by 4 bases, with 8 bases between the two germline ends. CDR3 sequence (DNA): TGTGCCAGCAGCTTATGGGGACTTAATGAAAAACTGTTTTTT. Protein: CASSLWGLNEKLFF.

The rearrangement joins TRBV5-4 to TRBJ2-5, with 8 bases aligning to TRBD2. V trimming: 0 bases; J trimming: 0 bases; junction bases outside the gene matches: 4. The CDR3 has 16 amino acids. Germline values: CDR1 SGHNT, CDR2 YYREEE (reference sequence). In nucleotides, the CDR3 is TGTGCCAGCAGCTTGGCAGGCGGGGGGTACCAAGAGACCCAGTACTTC. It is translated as CASSLAGGGYQETQYF.

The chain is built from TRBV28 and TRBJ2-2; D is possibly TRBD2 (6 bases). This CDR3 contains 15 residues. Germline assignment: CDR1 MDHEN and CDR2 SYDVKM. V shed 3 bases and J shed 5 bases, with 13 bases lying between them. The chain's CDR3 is CASSFHGRGTGELFF. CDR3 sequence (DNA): TGTGCCAGCAGTTTCCACGGGAGAGGAACCGGGGAGCTGTTTTTT. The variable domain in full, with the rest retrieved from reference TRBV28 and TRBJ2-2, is DVKVTQSSRYLVKRTGEKVFLECVQDMDHENMFWYRQDPGLGLRLIYFSYDVKMKEKGDIPEGYSVSREKKERFSLILESASTNQTSMYLCASSFHGRGTGELFFGEGSRLTVL.

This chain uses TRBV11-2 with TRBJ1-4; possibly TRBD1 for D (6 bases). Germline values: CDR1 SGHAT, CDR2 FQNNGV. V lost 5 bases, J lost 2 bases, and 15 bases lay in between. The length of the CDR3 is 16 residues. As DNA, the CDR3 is TGTGCCAGCAGCCCGAACCCGAGGGGGACTAATGAAAAACTGTTTTTT. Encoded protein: CASSPNPRGTNEKLFF.

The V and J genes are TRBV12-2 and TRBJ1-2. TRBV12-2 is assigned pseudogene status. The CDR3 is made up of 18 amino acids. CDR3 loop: CASRYNNCGARVNYGYTF. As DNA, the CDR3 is TGTGCAAGTCGCTATAACAACTGCGGGGCCAGGGTTAACTATGGCTACACCTTC.

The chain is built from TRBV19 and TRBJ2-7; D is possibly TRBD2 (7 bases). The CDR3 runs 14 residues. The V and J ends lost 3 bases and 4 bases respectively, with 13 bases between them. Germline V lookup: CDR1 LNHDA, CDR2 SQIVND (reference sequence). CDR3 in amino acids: CASSIGGGEYEQYF. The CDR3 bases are TGTGCCAGTAGTATTGGAGGGGGGGAATACGAGCAGTACTTC.

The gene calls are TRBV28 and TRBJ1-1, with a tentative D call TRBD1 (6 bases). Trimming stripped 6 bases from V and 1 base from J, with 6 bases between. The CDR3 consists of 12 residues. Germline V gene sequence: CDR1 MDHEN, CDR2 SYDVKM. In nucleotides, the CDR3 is TGTGCCAGCAGGGGACAGAACACTGAAGCTTTCTTT. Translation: CASRGQNTEAFF.

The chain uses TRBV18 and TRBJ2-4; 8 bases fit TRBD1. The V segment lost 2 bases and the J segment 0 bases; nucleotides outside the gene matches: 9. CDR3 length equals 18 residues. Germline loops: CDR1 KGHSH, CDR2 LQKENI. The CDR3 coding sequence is TGTGCCAGCTCACCATCACGGGGACAGGCAGCAGCCAAAAACATTCAGTACTTC. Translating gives CASSPSRGQAAAKNIQYF.